These 9 T cell receptor beta chains were sequenced from one sample in a study of CD8 T cells in Susac syndrome. Random hexamers primed reverse transcription of about 0.5 to 1 ug RNA. TCRdb reanalysed the immunoSEQ multiplex PCR reads using MiXCR and keeps one entry per CDR3 protein. The data hold roughly 130,000 distinct CDR3 sequences, with around 96% observed a single time. The sequenced sample consisted of CD4+ T cells from PBMCs. The receptors originated from a human donor in good health.

The chain has TRBV7-2 and TRBJ2-4; D possibly uses TRBD1 or TRBD2 (6 bases each). The CDR3 consists of 17 residues. The ends were cut back, 2 bases at V and 0 bases at J, with 14 bases in the middle. Germline CDR1 reads SGHTA; CDR2 reads FQGNSA. The CDR3 here is CASSLNLGGGAKNIQYF. CDR3 bases: TGTGCCAGCAGCTTAAATCTCGGGGGCGGAGCCAAAAACATTCAGTACTTC.

The gene calls are TRBV2 and TRBJ2-2, with D maybe TRBD2 (6 bases). Germline CDR1 and CDR2: SNHLY and FYNNEI. The CDR3 contains 14 residues. Deletions cut 6 bases from V and 2 bases from J, with 10 bases between. The CDR3 sequence is CASSTTSNTGELFF. CDR3 coding DNA: TGTGCCAGCAGCACGACTAGTAACACCGGGGAGCTGTTTTTT.

The genes are TRBV12-3 or TRBV12-4 and TRBJ1-1, with D perhaps matching TRBD1 (6 bases). The CDR3 totals 13 residues. V was cut by 3 bases and J by 11 bases, with 16 bases left in between. DNA for the CDR3: TGTGCCAGCAGTTTGGCCAGGGGTAGGAGGGCTTTCTTT. It translates to CASSLARGRRAFF.

This chain links TRBV15 with TRBJ2-6; no clear D. Germline CDR1 and CDR2: LNHNV and YYDKDF (reference sequence). The V gene lost 0 bases and the J gene lost 13 bases, with 7 bases spanning the gap. The CDR3 has 12 residues. The CDR3 reads CATSRDIGVLTF. CDR3 sequence (DNA): TGTGCCACCAGCAGAGATATAGGAGTCCTGACTTTC.

Only one count was recorded for this clonotype. The chain is built from TRBV27 and TRBJ2-7, with 7 bases lining up with TRBD2. Losses at the gene ends were 6 bases for V and 0 bases for J; bases not matched to a gene: 5. Germline CDR1 reads MNHEY; CDR2 reads SMNVEV (reference sequence). The CDR3 contains 14 residues. This CDR3 is CASSVAGRSYEQYF. DNA of the CDR3: TGTGCCAGCAGCGTAGCGGGCCGCTCCTACGAGCAGTACTTC.

The V and J genes are TRBV24-1 and TRBJ2-1; the D is unclear. This CDR3 contains 14 residues. V dropped 3 bases and J dropped 8 bases, with 13 bases sitting between them. Germline CDR1 and CDR2: KGHDR and SFDVKD. CDR3 residues: CATSDPLRVHEQFF. The CDR3 DNA sequence: TGTGCCACCAGTGATCCCCTTCGTGTGCATGAGCAGTTCTTC.

CDR3 amino acids: CASSLAGPGETQYF. CDR3 nucleotide sequence: TGTGCCAGCAGCTTGGCCGGACCTGGAGAGACCCAGTACTTC. The chain couples TRBV7-2 to TRBJ2-5; no clear D gene. The V end lost 3 bases, the J end lost 4 bases, and 12 bases lay between the germline ends. The CDR3 consists of 14 residues. Germline CDR1 SGHTA, CDR2 FQGNSA.

This clonotype was counted once. The chain is built from TRBV7-9 and TRBJ2-1; perhaps TRBD1 as D (5 bases). Germline loops: CDR1 SEHNR, CDR2 FQNEAQ (reference sequence). The CDR3 has 15 residues. Trimming left V 2 bases short and J 7 bases short, with 15 bases between. The CDR3 spells CASSLFATAPNEQFF. In DNA form, the CDR3 reads TGTGCCAGCAGCTTATTCGCGACAGCCCCTAATGAGCAGTTCTTC.

The chain is built from TRBV29-1 and TRBJ2-1, with D uncertain. The CDR3 has 10 amino acids. Germline V gene sequence: CDR1 SQVTM, CDR2 ANQGSEA. V lost 4 bases and J lost 8, with 6 bases in between. The CDR3 protein is CSVAVHEQFF. CDR3 DNA: TGCAGCGTTGCGGTTCATGAGCAGTTCTTC.